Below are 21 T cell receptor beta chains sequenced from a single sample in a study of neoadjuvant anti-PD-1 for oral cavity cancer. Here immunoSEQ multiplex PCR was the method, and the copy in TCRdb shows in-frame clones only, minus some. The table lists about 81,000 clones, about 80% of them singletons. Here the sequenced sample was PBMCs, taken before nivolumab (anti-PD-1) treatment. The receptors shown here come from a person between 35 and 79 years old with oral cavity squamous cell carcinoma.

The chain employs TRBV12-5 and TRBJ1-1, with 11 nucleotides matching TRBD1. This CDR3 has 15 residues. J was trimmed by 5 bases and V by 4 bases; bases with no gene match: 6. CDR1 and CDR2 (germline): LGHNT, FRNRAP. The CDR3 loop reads CASGSSGTGGTEAFF. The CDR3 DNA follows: TGTGCTAGTGGTTCGTCCGGGACAGGGGGGACTGAAGCTTTCTTT.

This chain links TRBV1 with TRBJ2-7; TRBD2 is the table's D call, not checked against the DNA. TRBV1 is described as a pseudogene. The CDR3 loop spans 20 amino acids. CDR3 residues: CTSSQEGSLTSGRVPYEQYF. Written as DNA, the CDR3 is TGCACCAGCAGCCAAGAAGGCTCCCTCACTAGCGGGAGGGTCCCCTACGAGCAGTACTTC.

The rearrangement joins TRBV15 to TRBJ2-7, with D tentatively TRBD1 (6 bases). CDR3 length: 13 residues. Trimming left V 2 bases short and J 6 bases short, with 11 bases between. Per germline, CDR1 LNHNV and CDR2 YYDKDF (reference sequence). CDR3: CATSRNRDIEQYF. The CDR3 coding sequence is TGTGCCACCAGCAGAAACCGGGACATCGAGCAGTACTTC.

The CDR3 here is CASSPQTYGYTF. CDR3 bases: TGTGCCAGCTCACCTCAGACCTATGGCTACACCTTC. J is TRBJ1-2 and V is TRBV18; D call uncertain. The germline V gene encodes CDR1 KGHSH and CDR2 LQKENI. The length of the CDR3 is 12 residues. V gave up 3 bases and J gave up 4 bases, with 6 bases separating them.

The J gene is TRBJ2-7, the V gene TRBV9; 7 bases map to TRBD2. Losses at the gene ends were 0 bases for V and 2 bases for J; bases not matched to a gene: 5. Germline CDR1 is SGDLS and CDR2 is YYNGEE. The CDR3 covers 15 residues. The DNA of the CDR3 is TGTGCCAGCAGCGTAGGAGTAGCGGGTCCCTACGAGCAGTACTTC. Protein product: CASSVGVAGPYEQYF. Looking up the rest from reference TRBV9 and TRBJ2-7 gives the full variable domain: DSGVTQTPKHLITATGQRVTLRCSPRSGDLSVYWYQQSLDQGLQFLIQYYNGEERAKGNILERFSAQQFPDLHSELNLSSLELGDSALYFCASSVGVAGPYEQYFGPGTRLTVT.

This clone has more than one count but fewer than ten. The CDR3 region has the DNA TGTGCCTGGAGTAAGGGGATGGAGGCTGAAGCTTTCTTT. Translating gives CAWSKGMEAEAFF. The chain links TRBV30 to TRBJ1-1; TRBD1 is a possible D gene (5 bases). Germline V gene data show CDR1 as GTSNPN and CDR2 as SVGIG (reference sequence). Trimming shortened V by 2 bases and J by 6 bases, and 13 bases separated the two germline ends. This CDR3 has 13 residues.

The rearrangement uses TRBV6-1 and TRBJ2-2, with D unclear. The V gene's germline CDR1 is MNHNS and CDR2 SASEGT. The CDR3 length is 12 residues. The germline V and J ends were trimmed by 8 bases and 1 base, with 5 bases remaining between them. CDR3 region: CASSENTGELFF. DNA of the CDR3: TGTGCCAGCTCAGAGAACACCGGGGAGCTGTTTTTT.

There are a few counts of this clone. CDR3 nucleotide sequence: TGCGCCAGCAGTCCCCGGGTTGGCGGACACTACAATGAGCAGTTCTTC. As protein: CASSPRVGGHYNEQFF. V and J are TRBV10-1 and TRBJ2-1, with D tentatively TRBD1 (5 bases). V lost 5 bases to trimming and J lost 3 bases, with 17 bases between them. Germline V CDR1 and CDR2: WNHNN, SYGVQD (reference sequence). The CDR3 loop spans 16 amino acids.

The CDR3 sequence: CASSLRDSGNTIYF. Here the CDR3 DNA reads TGTGCCAGCAGCTTGCGGGACTCTGGAAACACCATATATTTT. The J gene is TRBJ1-3, the V gene TRBV7-2, with unresolved D. Germline loops: CDR1 SGHTA, CDR2 FQGNSA. This CDR3 has 14 amino acids. V lost 3 bases to trimming and J lost 0 bases, with 6 bases between them. The variable domain in full, with the rest retrieved from reference TRBV7-2 and TRBJ1-3, is GAGVSQSPSNKVTEKGKDVELRCDPISGHTALYWYRQSLGQGLEFLIYFQGNSAPDKSGLPSDRFSAERTGGSVSTLTIQRTQQEDSAVYLCASSLRDSGNTIYFGEGSWLTVV.

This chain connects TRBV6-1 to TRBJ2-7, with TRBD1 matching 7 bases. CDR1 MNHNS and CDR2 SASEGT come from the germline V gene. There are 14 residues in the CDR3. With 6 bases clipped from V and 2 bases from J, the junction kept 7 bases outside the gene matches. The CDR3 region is CASSTRDSPYEQYF. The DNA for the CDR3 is TGTGCCAGCAGCACCCGGGACAGTCCCTACGAGCAGTACTTC.

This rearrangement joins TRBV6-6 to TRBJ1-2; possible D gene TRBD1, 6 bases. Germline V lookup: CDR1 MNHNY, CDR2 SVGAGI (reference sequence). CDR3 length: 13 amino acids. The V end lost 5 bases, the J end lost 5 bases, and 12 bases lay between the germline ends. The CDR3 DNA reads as TGTGCCAGCAGTCCTCATCAGGGGTATGGCTACACCTTC. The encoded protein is CASSPHQGYGYTF.

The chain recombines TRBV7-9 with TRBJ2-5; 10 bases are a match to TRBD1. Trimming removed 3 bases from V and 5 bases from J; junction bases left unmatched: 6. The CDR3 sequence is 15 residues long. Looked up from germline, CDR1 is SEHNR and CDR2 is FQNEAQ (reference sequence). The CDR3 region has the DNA TGTGCCAGCAGCTTTGCGACAGGGGGCCGGGAGACCCAGTACTTC. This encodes CASSFATGGRETQYF.

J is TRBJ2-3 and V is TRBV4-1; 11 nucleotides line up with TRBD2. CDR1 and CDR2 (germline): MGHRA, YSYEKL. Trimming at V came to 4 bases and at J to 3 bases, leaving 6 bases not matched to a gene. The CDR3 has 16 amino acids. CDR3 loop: CASSPSGTSGTDTQYF. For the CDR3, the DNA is TGCGCCAGCAGCCCAAGTGGGACTAGCGGAACAGATACGCAGTATTTT.

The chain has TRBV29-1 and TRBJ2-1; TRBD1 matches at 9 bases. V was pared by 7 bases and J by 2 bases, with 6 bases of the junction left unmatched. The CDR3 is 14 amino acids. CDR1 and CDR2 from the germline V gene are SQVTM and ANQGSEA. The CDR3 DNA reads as TGCAGCGGCAACGGGACAGGGCCCTACAATGAGCAGTTCTTC. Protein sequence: CSGNGTGPYNEQFF.

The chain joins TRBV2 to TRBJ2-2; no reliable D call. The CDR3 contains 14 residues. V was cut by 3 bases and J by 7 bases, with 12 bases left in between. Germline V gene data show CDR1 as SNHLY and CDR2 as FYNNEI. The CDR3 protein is CASSDRNRIGELFF. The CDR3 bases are TGTGCCAGCAGTGATAGGAATCGGATCGGGGAGCTGTTTTTT.

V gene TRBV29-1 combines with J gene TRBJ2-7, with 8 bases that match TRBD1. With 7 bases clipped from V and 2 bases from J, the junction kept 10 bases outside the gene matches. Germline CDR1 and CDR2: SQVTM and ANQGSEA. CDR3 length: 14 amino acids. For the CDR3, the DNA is TGCAGCGCCCAGGGACAGGCTCCCCCCTACGAGCAGTACTTC. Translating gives CSAQGQAPPYEQYF.

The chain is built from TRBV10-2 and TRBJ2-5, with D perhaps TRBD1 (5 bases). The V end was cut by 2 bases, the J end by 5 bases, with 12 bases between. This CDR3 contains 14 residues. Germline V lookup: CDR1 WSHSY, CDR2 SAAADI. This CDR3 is CASSEQGSRETQYF. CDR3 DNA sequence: TGCGCCAGCAGTGAGCAGGGATCACGGGAGACCCAGTACTTC.

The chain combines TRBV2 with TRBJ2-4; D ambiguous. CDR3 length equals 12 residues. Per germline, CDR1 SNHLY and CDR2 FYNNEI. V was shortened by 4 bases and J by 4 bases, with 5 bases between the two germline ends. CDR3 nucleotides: TGTGCCAGCAGTGGGAATAAAAACATTCAGTACTTC. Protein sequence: CASSGNKNIQYF.

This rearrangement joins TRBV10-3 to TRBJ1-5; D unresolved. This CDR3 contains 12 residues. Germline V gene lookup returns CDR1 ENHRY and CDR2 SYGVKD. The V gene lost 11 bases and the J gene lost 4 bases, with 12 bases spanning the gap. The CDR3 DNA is TGTGCCGCCGGGAGCGGTAATCAGCCCCAGCATTTT. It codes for CAAGSGNQPQHF.

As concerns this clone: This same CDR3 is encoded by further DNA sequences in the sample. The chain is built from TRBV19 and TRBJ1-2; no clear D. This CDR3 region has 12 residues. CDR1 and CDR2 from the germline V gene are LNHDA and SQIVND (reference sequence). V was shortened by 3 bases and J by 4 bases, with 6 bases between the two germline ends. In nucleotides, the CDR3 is TGTGCCAGTAGTATTAAGGGCTATGGCTACACCTTC. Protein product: CASSIKGYGYTF. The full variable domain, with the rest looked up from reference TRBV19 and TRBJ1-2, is DGGITQSPKYLFRKEGQNVTLSCEQNLNHDAMYWYRQDPGQGLRLIYYSQIVNDFQKGDIAEGYSVSREKKESFPLTVTSAQKNPTAFYLCASSIKGYGYTFGSGTRLTVV.

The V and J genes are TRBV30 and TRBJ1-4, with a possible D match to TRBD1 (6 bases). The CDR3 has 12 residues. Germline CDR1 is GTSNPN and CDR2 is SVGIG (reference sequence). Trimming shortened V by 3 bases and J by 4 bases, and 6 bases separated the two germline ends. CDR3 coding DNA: TGTGCCTGGAGAGGGGGTAATGAAAAACTGTTTTTT. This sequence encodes CAWRGGNEKLFF.